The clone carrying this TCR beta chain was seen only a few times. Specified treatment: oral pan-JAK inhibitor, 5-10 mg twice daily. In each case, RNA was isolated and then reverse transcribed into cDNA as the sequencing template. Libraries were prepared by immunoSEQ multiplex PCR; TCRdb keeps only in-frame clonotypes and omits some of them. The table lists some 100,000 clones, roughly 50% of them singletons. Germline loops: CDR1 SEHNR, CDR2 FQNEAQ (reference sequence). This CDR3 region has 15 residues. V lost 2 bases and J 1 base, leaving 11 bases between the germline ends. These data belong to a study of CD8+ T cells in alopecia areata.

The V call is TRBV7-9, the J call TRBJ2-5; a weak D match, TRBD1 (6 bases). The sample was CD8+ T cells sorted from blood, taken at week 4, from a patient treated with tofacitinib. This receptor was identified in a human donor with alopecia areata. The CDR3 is CASSLWQGPQETQYF. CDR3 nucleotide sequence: TGTGCCAGCAGCTTATGGCAGGGGCCCCAAGAGACCCAGTACTTC.